This passage covers 2 T cell receptor beta chains from one sample sequenced in a study of cytomegalovirus exposure and HLA in healthy donors. TCRdb keeps only in-frame clones here, not all; method: immunoSEQ multiplex PCR. The profile covers fewer than 120,000 clones, with roughly 88% appearing a single time and about 1.5% taken by the ten largest. Sequenced material: PBMCs. These receptors all come from a woman under 40 in good health and CMV-seropositive.

A few counts support this clone. The rearrangement joins TRBV5-1 to TRBJ2-1; the D gene is possibly TRBD1 (6 bases). The CDR3 is 16 amino acids. In germline, CDR1 is SGHRS, CDR2 YFSETQ. The germline V and J ends were trimmed by 4 bases and 9 bases, with 23 bases remaining between them. The chain's CDR3 is CASSPQGSAFFGEQFF. CDR3 sequence (DNA): TGCGCCAGCAGCCCACAGGGTTCTGCCTTCTTTGGTGAGCAGTTCTTC.

The chain uses TRBV5-6 and TRBJ1-3; D is undetermined. CDR1 is SGHDT and CDR2 is YYEEEE in the germline V gene. The CDR3 extends over 14 amino acids. Trimming left V 7 bases short and J 2 bases short, with 13 bases between. The CDR3 region has the DNA TGTGCCAGCCTCAGGTGGGCGACTGGAAACACCATATATTTT. It encodes CASLRWATGNTIYF.